Below, 3 T cell receptor beta chains from the same sample are listed, as sequenced in a study of blood T cell repertoires in COVID-19. Data came from immunoSEQ multiplex PCR; TCRdb stores just in-frame clones and leaves some out. In the table there are fewer than 350,000 clones, about 86% of which are singletons. Specimen: peripheral blood. These receptors were taken from a woman aged 60-70 years with active or convalescent COVID-19.

This clone occurred a few times. The chain links TRBV7-2 to TRBJ1-3; unclear D gene. Germline CDR1 and CDR2: SGHTA and FQGNSA. CDR3 size: 17 residues. The V end was cut by 1 base, the J end by 0 bases, with 13 bases between. The CDR3 loop reads CASSLEVSRSSGNTIYF. The CDR3 coding sequence is TGTGCCAGCAGCTTAGAGGTATCCAGGTCCTCTGGAAACACCATATATTTT.

This clone appeared once. V gene TRBV19 combines with J gene TRBJ2-4, with 12 positions matching TRBD1. Trimming took 0 bases from V and 2 from J; bases not matched to a gene: 5. The germline V gene encodes CDR1 LNHDA and CDR2 SQIVND (reference sequence). This CDR3 has 18 amino acids. This chain's CDR3 is CASSIDARDRGPKNIQYF. Here the CDR3 DNA reads TGTGCCAGTAGTATAGATGCACGGGACAGGGGGCCCAAAAACATTCAGTACTTC.

Only one count was recorded for this clone. The rearrangement uses TRBV18 and TRBJ1-2, with D possibly being TRBD1 (6 bases). Trimming took off 2 bases at V and 4 bases at J, with 23 bases between the two ends. Germline loops: CDR1 KGHSH, CDR2 LQKENI. The CDR3 contains 18 residues. The CDR3 nucleotides read TGTGCCAGCTCACCATCCCCAGGGGAAAAGGCGTGGGGCTATGGCTACACCTTC. As protein: CASSPSPGEKAWGYGYTF.